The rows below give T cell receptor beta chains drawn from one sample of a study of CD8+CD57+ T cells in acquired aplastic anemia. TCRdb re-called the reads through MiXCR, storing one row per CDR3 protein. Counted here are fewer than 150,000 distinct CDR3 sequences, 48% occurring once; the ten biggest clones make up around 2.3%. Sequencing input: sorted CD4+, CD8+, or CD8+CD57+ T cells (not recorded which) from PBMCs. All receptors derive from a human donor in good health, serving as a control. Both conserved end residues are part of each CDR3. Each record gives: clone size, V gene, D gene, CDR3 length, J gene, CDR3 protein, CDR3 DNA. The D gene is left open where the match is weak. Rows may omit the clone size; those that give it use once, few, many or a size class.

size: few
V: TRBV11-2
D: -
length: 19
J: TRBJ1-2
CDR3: CASSAQVAGNTEANYGYTF
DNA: TGTGCCAGCAGCGCCCAGGTAGCCGGGAACACTGAAGCTAACTATGGCTACACCTTC

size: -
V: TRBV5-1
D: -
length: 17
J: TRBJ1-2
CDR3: CASSLADRGAGTGGYTF
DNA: TGCGCCAGCAGCTTGGCCGATCGCGGGGCCGGTACGGGTGGCTACACCTTC

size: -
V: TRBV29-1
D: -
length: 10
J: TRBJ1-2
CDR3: CSVGEGGYTF
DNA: TGCAGCGTTGGTGAAGGAGGCTACACCTTC

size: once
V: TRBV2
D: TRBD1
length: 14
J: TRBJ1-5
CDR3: CASRGTGGSQPQHF
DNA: TGTGCCAGCAGGGGGACAGGGGGCAGTCAGCCCCAGCATTTT

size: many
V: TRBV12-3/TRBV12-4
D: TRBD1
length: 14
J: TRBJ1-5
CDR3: CASRRQGMGQPQHF
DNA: TGTGCCAGCAGGAGACAGGGCATGGGTCAGCCCCAGCATTTT

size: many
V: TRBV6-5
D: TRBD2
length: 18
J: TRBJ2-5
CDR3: CASSYSFPRGGDQETQYF
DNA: TGTGCCAGCAGTTACTCGTTCCCTCGGGGGGGAGATCAAGAGACCCAGTACTTC

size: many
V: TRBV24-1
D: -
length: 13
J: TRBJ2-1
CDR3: CATSKEIQGEQFF
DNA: TGTGCCACCAGCAAGGAGATACAAGGTGAGCAGTTCTTC

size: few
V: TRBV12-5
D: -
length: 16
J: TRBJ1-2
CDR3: CASGLVQGSNNYGYTF
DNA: TGTGCTAGTGGTTTAGTTCAGGGATCGAACAACTATGGCTACACCTTC

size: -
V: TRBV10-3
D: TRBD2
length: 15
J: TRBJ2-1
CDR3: CAISDSGGSNNEQFF
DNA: TGTGCCATCAGTGATAGCGGGGGGTCTAACAATGAGCAGTTCTTC

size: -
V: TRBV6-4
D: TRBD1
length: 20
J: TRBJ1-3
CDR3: CASSDSKERRDRFRANTIYF
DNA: TGTGCCAGCAGTGACTCCAAAGAGCGCCGGGACAGGTTCCGGGCAAACACCATATATTTT

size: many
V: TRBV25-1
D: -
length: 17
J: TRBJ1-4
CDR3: CASSEGGGGAANEKLFF
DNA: TGTGCCAGCAGTGAAGGAGGAGGGGGGGCCGCTAATGAAAAACTGTTTTTT

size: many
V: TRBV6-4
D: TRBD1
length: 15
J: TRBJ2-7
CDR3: CASSDAGQVGNEQYF
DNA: TGTGCCAGCAGTGACGCGGGACAGGTAGGAAACGAGCAGTACTTC

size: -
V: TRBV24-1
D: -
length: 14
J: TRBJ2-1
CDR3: CATSDHDSMNEQFF
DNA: TGTGCCACCAGTGACCACGACTCTATGAATGAGCAGTTCTTC

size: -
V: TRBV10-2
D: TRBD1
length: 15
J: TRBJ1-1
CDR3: CASSDYRGMNTEAFF
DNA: TGCGCCAGCAGTGATTACAGGGGGATGAACACTGAGGCTTTCTTT

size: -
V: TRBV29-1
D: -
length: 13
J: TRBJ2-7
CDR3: CSVETRDSYEQYF
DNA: TGCAGCGTTGAGACGAGAGACTCCTACGAGCAGTACTTC

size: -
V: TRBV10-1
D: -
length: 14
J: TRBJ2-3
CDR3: CASSKDGRTDTQYF
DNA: TGCGCCAGCAGCAAGGACGGTCGCACAGATACGCAGTATTTT

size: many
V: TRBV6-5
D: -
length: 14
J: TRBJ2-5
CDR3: CASSYGWQQETQYF
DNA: TGTGCCAGCAGTTACGGATGGCAGCAAGAGACCCAGTACTTC

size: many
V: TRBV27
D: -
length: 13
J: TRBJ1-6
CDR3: CASRPDYNSPLHF
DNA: TGTGCCAGCAGGCCTGACTATAATTCACCCCTCCACTTT

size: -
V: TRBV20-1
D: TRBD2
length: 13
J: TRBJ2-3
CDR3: CSAHRTTSPRQYF
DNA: TGCAGTGCTCACCGGACGACTAGCCCTCGGCAGTATTTT

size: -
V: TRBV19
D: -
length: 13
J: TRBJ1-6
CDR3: CASSISENSPLHF
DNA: TGTGCCAGTAGTATATCAGAGAATTCACCCCTCCACTTT

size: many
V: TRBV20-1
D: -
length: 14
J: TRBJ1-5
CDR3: CSARKPLSNQPQHF
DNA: TGCAGTGCTAGGAAGCCCCTTAGCAATCAGCCCCAGCATTTT

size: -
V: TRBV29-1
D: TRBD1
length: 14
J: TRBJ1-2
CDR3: CSAQSGTGAYGYTF
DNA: TGCAGCGCACAATCCGGGACAGGGGCCTATGGCTACACCTTC

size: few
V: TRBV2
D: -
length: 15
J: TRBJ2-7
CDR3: CASSIRLGLPYEQYF
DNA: TGTGCCAGCAGTATCCGTCTAGGACTACCCTACGAGCAGTACTTC

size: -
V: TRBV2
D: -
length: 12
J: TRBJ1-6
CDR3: CASVQGYSPLHF
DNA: TGTGCCAGCGTCCAGGGTTATTCACCCCTCCACTTT

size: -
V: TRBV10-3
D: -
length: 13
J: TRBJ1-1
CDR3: CAITKTGNTEAFF
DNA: TGTGCCATCACCAAGACAGGGAACACTGAAGCTTTCTTT

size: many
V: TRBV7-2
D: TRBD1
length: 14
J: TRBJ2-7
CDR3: CASSLAGTGFKEYF
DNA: TGTGCCAGCAGCTTAGCAGGGACAGGCTTTAAAGAGTACTTC

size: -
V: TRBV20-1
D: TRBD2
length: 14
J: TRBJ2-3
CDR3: CSAQERGHTDTQYF
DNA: TGCAGTGCTCAGGAGCGGGGCCACACAGATACGCAGTATTTT

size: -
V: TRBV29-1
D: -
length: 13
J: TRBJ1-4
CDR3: CSVGRGINEKLFF
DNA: TGCAGCGTTGGGCGGGGTATTAATGAAAAACTGTTTTTT